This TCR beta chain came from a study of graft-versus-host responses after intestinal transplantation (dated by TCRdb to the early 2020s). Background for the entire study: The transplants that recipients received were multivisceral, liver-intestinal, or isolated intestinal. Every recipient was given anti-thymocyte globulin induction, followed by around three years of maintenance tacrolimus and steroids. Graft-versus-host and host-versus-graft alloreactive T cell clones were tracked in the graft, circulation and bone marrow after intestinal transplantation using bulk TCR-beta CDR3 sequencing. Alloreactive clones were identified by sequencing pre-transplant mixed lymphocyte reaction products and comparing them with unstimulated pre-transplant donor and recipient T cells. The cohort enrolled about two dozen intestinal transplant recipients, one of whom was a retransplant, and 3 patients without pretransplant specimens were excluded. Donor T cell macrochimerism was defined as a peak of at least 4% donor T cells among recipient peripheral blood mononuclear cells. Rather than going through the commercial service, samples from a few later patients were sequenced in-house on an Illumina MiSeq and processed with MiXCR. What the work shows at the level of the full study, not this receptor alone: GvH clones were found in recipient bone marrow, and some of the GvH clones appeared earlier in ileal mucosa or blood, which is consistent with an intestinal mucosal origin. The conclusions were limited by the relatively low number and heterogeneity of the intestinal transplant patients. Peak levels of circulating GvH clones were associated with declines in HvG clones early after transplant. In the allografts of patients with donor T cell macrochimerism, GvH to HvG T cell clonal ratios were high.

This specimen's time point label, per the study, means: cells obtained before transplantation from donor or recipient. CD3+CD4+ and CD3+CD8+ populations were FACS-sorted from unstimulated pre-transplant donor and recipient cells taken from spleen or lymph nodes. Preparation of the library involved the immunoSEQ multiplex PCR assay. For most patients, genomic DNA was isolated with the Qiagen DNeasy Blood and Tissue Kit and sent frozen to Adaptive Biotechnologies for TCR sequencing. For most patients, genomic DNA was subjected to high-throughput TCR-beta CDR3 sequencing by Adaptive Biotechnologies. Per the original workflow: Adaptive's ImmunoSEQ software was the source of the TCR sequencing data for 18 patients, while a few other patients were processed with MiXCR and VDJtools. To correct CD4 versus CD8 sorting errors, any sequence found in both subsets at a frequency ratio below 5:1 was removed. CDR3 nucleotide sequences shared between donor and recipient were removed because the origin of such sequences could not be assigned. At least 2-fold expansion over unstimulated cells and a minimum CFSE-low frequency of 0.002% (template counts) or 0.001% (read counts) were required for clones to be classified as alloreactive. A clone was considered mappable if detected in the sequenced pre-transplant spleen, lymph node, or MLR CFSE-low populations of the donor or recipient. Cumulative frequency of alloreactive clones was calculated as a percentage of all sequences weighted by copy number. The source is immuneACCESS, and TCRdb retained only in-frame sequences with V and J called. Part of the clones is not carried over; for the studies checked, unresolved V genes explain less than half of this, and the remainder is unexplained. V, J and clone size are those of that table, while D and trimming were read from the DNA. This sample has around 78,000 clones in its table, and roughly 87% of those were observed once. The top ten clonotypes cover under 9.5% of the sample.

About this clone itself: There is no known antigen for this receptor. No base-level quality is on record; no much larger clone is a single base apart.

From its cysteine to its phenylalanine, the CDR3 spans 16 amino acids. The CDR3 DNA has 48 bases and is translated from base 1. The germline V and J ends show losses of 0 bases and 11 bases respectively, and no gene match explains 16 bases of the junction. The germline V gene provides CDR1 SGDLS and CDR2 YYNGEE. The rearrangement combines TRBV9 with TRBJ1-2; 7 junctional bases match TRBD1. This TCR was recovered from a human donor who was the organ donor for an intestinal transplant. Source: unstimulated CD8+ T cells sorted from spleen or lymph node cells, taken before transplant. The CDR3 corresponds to CASSVDPTGRGTGYTF. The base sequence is TGTGCCAGCAGCGTAGACCCCACGGGCAGGGGGACTGGATACACCTTC.